This T cell receptor (beta chain) was captured by sequencing in a study of human T cells and chemical hapten exposure (dated by TCRdb to the early 2020s). About the investigation overall: For sensitization, 2% DPC in acetone was applied to a roughly 2 cm by roughly 2 cm area of upper inner arm skin. Throughout the approximately 26-week study period, patients were also given weekly therapeutic DPC doses on the scalp. Patch testing on the upper back used Finn chambers containing 0.01% DPC, with scoring done after 6 days according to International Contact Dermatitis Research Group standards. The patient cohort, mostly female, included alopecia areata with under or over 50% scalp involvement, alopecia totalis and alopecia universalis. Libraries were pooled for sequencing, and per-sample TCR yields varied mainly because of small differences in library volumes within the pool. This study followed changes in the peripheral blood TCR repertoire in vivo during primary and secondary sensitization of alopecia patients to the hapten diphenylcyclopropenone (DPC). Patient blood was sampled pre-sensitization (week 0) and at 2, 6 and about 24 weeks after DPC sensitization. Blood for TCR sequencing was provided by twenty-nine alopecia patients at one to four time points (pre-sensitization, 2, 6 and 24 weeks). Summary of the overall study and its limitations: A positive correlation was found between the number of PT1 expanded TCRs and patch test score, with significance reached at thresholds 8, 16 and 32 but not 4. After repeated subsampling, the strength of the expansion versus patch-test correlation and the threshold at which it became significant changed. All patients had alopecia, a presumed autoimmune disease, so their immune response might differ from that of healthy individuals. DPC sensitization did not change how many TCRs were above 1 in 1000 frequency, and no evidence was found of alterations in global repertoire structure. Significantly more large CDR3 similarity clusters were formed by expanded TCRs than by pre-sensitization or healthy control sets, consistent with antigen-driven responses.

As encoded in the germline V gene, CDR1 is SGHTA while CDR2 is FQGNSA. Germline trimming: 2 bases from V, 1 base from J; junction bases outside gene matches: 2. The CDR3 starts with the cysteine, ends with the phenylalanine, and has 15 residues. Left in the record is the CDR3 DNA by itself, 45 bases read in frame from the first base. The sample's time point label is to be understood as: patch test 2, 6 weeks after DPC sensitization. The sample's treatment or condition label, in plain terms: therapeutic diphenylcyclopropenone sensitization with weekly scalp DPC. Blood at each patch-test visit was drawn before the patch test was applied. To be eligible, patients had to be aged 18 to 70, diagnosed with alopecia and judged suitable for DPC therapy, while pregnant patients were excluded. Total RNA was isolated from unfractionated whole blood collected in Tempus Blood RNA tubes. Library preparation was by RACE. The sequencer listed for this sample is NextSeq 500. During library preparation, unique molecular identifiers were attached to individual cDNA molecules so that TCRs could be counted in a quantitative, reproducible way. Each blood RNA sample was used to sequence both TCR alpha and TCR beta chains. Per the original workflow: Samples had a median of about 96,000 TCRs, with a range from roughly 23,224 to 750,000. V, J and CDR3 annotation of the TCR reads was performed with the Decombinator software suite. Every sample was subsampled to the same number of TCRs (28,000) for the PS versus PT1 abundance plots. Expanded TCRs were defined as absent before sensitization and observed at least eight times at the 2-week time point. The public reads were reprocessed in TCRdb via fastp at Q25 and MiXCR, keeping in-frame beta chains. Under each unique CDR3 protein, matching rows form one entry showing the most common genes and DNA. None of the V and J calls come from the authors' own analysis; TCRdb made them. A total of about 70,000 distinct CDR3 sequences appear in this sample, 8.5% of them only once. The ten largest clones take up roughly 3% of the sample.

This clonotype was seen ten or more times. Its antigen target is currently unknown. Base qualities are missing; no much larger clone stands one base away. The receptor's source is a woman between 45 and 60 years old with alopecia areata. Some clones in this sample may be carry-over from other donors' samples. The chain is made from TRBV7-2 and TRBJ2-7, and TRBD2 matches 10 of the central bases. The input for sequencing was whole blood, taken in connection with sensitization to the hapten diphenylcyclopropenone (DPC). The CDR3 in this case is CASSLSGGGSYEQYF. The DNA is as follows: TGTGCCAGCAGCTTAAGCGGGGGGGGATCCTACGAGCAGTACTTC.